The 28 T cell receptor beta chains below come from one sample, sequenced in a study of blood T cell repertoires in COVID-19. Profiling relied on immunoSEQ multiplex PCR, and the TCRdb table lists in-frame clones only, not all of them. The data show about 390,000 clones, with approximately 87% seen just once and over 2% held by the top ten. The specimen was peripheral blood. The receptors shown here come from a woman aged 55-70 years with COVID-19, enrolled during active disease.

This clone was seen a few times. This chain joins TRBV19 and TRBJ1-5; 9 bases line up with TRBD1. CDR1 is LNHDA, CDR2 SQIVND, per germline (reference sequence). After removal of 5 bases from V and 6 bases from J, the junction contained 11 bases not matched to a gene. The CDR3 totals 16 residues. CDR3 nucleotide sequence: TGTGCCAGTAGTCCCCAAGTTACAGGGGGCTTTCAGCCCCAGCATTTT. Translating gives CASSPQVTGGFQPQHF.

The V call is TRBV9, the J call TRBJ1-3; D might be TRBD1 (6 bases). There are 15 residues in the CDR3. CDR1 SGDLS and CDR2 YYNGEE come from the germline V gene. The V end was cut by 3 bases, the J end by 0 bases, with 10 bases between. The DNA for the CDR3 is TGTGCCAGCAGCGCCGACAGGAGCTCTGGAAACACCATATATTTT. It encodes CASSADRSSGNTIYF.

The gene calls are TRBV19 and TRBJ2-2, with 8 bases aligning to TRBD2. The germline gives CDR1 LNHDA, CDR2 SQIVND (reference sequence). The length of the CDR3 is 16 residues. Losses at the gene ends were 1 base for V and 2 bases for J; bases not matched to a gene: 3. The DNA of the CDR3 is TGTGCCAGTAGTATAGGGACTAGCCCTAACACCGGGGAGCTGTTTTTT. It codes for CASSIGTSPNTGELFF.

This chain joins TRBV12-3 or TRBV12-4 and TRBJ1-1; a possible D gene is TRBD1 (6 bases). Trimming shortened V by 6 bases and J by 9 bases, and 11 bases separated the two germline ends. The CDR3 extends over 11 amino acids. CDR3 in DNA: TGTGCCAGCAGCCCACAGGGCAAAGCTTTCTTT. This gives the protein CASSPQGKAFF.

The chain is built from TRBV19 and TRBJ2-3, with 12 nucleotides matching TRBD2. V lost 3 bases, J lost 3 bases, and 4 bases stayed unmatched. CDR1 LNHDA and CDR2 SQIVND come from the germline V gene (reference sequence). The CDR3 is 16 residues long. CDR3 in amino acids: CASSMNGLAGTDTQYF. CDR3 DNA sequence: TGTGCCAGTAGTATGAATGGACTAGCGGGGACAGATACGCAGTATTTT.

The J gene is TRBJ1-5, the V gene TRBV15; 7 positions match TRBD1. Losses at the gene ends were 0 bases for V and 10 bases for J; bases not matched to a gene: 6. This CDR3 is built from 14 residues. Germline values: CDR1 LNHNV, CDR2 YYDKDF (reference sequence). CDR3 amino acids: CATSRDLDRRPQHF. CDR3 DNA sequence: TGTGCCACCAGCAGAGATTTGGACAGGAGACCCCAGCATTTT.

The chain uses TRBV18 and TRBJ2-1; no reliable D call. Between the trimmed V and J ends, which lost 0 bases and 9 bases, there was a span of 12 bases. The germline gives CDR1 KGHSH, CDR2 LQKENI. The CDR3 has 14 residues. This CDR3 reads CASSPPPLGGEQFF. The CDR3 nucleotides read TGTGCCAGCTCACCACCCCCCCTTGGCGGTGAGCAGTTCTTC.

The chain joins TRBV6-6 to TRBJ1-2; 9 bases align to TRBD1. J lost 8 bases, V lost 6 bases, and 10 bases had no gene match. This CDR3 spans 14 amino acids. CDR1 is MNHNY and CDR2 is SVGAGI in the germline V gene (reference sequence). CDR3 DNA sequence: TGTGCCAGCAGCAACCGGGACAGGGATCTCGGCTACACCTTC. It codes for CASSNRDRDLGYTF.

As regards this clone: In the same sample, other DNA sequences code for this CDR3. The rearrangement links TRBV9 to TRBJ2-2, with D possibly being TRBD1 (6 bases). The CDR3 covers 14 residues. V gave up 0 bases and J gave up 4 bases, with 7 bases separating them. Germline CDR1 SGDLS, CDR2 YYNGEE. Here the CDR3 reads CASSVGGGTGELFF. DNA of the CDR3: TGTGCCAGCAGCGTAGGAGGGGGCACCGGGGAGCTGTTTTTT.

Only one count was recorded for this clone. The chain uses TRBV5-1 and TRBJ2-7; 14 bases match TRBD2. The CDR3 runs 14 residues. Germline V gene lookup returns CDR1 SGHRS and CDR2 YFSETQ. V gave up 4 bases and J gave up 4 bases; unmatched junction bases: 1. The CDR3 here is CASSGLAGGYEQYF. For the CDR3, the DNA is TGCGCCAGCAGCGGACTAGCGGGGGGATACGAGCAGTACTTC.

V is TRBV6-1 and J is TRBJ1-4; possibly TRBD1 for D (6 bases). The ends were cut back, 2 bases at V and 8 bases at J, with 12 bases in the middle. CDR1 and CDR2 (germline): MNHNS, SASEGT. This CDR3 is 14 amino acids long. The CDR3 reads CASSERYRVEKLFF. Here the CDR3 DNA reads TGTGCCAGCAGTGAAAGGTACAGGGTGGAAAAACTGTTTTTT.

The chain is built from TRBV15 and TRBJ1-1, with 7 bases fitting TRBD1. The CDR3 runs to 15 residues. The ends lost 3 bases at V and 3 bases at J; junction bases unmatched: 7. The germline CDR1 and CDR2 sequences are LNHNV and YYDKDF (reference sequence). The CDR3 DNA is TGTGCCACCAGCAGTCCGACAGGGACGGACACTGAAGCTTTCTTT. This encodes CATSSPTGTDTEAFF.

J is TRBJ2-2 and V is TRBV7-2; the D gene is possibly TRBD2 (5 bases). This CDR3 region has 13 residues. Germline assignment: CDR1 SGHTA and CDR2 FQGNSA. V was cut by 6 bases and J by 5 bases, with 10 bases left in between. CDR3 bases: TGTGCCAGCAGACCTTGGAGGACCGGGGAGCTGTTTTTT. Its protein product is CASRPWRTGELFF. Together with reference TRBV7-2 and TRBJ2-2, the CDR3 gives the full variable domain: GAGVSQSPSNKVTEKGKDVELRCDPISGHTALYWYRQSLGQGLEFLIYFQGNSAPDKSGLPSDRFSAERTGGSVSTLTIQRTQQEDSAVYLCASRPWRTGELFFGEGSRLTVL.

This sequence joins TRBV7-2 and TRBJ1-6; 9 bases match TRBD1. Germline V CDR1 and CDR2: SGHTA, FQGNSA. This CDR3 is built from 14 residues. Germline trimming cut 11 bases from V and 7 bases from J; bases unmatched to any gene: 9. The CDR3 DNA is TGTGCCCTAAGCGGACAGGGGAAAAATTCACCCCTCCACTTT. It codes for CALSGQGKNSPLHF. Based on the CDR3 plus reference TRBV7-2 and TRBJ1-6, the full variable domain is GAGVSQSPSNKVTEKGKDVELRCDPISGHTALYWYRQSLGQGLEFLIYFQGNSAPDKSGLPSDRFSAERTGGSVSTLTIQRTQQEDSAVYLCALSGQGKNSPLHFGNGTRLTVT.

As DNA, the CDR3 is TGTGCCAGCAGTCTTTCTTCGGGGGGAGGAAACACCATATATTTT. Amino acids: CASSLSSGGGNTIYF. The chain links TRBV6-5 to TRBJ1-3; possible D gene TRBD1, 5 bases. V lost 5 bases, J lost 4 bases, and 15 bases lay in between. CDR3 length: 15 residues. Germline V gene lookup returns CDR1 MNHEY and CDR2 SVGAGI.

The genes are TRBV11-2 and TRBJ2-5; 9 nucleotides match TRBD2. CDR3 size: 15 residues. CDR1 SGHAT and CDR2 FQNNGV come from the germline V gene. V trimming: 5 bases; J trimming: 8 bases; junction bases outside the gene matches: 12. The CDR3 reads CASSPSGGWTETQYF. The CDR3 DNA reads TGTGCCAGCAGCCCGAGCGGGGGGTGGACAGAAACCCAGTACTTC.

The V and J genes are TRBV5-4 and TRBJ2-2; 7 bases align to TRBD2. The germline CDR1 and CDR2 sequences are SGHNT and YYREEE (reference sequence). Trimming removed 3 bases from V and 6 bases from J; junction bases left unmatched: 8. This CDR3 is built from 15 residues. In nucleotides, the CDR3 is TGTGCCAGCAGCTATGGGGCAGGGAGGGCCGGGGAGCTGTTTTTT. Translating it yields CASSYGAGRAGELFF. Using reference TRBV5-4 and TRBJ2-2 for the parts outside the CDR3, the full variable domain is ETGVTQSPTHLIKTRGQQVTLRCSSQSGHNTVSWYQQALGQGPQFIFQYYREEENGRGNFPPRFSGLQFPNYSSELNVNALELDDSALYLCASSYGAGRAGELFFGEGSRLTVL.

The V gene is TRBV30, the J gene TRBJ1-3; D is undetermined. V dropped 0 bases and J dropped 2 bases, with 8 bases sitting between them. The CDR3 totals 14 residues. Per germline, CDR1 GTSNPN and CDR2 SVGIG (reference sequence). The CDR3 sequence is CAWSVTVPGNTIYF. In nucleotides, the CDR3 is TGTGCCTGGAGTGTAACTGTGCCTGGAAACACCATATATTTT. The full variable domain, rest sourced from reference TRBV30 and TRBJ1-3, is SQTIHQWPATLVQPVGSPLSLECTVEGTSNPNLYWYRQAAGRGLQLLFYSVGIGQISSEVPQNLSASRPQDRQFILSSKKLLLSDSGFYLCAWSVTVPGNTIYFGEGSWLTVV.

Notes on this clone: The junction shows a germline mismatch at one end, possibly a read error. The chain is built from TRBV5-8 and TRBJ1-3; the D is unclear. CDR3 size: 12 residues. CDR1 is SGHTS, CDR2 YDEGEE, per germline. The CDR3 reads CASSLVAPARDF. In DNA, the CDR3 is TGTGCCAGCAGCTTGGTGGCTCCGGCCCGGGATTTT.

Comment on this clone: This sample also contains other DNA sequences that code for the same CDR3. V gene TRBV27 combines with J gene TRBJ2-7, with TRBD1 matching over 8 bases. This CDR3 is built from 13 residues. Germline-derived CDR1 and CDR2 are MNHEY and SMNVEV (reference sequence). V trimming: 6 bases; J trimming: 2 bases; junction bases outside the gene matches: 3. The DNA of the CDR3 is TGTGCCAGCAGCCCGGGACAGGCCTACGAGCAGTACTTC. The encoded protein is CASSPGQAYEQYF.

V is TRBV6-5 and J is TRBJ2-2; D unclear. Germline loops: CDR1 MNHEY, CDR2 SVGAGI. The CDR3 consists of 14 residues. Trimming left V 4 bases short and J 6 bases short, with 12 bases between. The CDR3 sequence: CASSSSVAAGELFF. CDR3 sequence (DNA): TGTGCCAGCAGTTCGAGTGTGGCGGCCGGGGAGCTGTTTTTT.

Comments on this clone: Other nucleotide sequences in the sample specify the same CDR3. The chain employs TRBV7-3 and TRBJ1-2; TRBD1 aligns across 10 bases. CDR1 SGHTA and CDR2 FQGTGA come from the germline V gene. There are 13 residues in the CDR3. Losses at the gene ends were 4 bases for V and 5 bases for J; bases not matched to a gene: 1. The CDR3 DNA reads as TGTGCCAGCAGCTCGGGACAGGGGTATGGCTACACCTTC. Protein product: CASSSGQGYGYTF.

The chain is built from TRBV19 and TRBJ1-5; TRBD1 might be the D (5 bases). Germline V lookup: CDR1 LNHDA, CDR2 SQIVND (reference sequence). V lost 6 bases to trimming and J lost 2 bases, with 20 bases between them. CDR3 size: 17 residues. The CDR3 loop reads CASRKGTREYGNQPQHF. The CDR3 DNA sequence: TGTGCCAGTAGGAAAGGGACTCGAGAATATGGCAATCAGCCCCAGCATTTT.

The CDR3 region is CASSLAAGGFTGELFF. The CDR3 bases are TGTGCCAGCAGCTTGGCGGCAGGGGGCTTTACCGGGGAGCTGTTTTTT. V is TRBV5-6 and J is TRBJ2-2; 8 nucleotides agree with TRBD1. CDR1 is SGHDT and CDR2 is YYEEEE in the germline V gene. V lost 0 bases, J lost 5 bases, and 6 bases stayed unmatched. There are 16 residues in the CDR3. Variable domain in full (rest from reference TRBV5-6 and TRBJ2-2): DAGVTQSPTHLIKTRGQQVTLRCSPKSGHDTVSWYQQALGQGPQFIFQYYEEEERQRGNFPDRFSGHQFPNYSSELNVNALLLGDSALYLCASSLAAGGFTGELFFGEGSRLTVL.

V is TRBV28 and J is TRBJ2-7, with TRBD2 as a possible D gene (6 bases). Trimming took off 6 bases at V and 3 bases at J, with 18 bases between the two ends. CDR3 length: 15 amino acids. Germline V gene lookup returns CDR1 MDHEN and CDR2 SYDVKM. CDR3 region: CASRSQGLGSYEQYF. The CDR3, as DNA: TGTGCCAGCAGATCCCAGGGACTCGGGAGCTACGAGCAGTACTTC.

This CDR3 reads CASSQGPNSNQPQHF. The CDR3, as DNA: TGTGCCAGCAGCCAAGGTCCCAATAGCAATCAGCCCCAGCATTTT. The chain links TRBV3-1 (or the pseudogene TRBV3-2) to TRBJ1-5; D unclear. The CDR3 extends over 15 amino acids. The V end lost 1 base, the J end lost 0 bases, and 7 bases lay between the germline ends. Germline lookup yields CDR1 LGHDT and CDR2 YNNKEL (reference sequence).

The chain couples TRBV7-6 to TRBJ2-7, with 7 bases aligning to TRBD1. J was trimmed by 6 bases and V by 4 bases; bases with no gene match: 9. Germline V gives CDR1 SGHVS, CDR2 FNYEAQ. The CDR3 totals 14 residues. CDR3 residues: CASSSRGGLREQYF. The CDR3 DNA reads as TGTGCCAGCAGCTCGAGAGGGGGCCTTCGCGAGCAGTACTTC.

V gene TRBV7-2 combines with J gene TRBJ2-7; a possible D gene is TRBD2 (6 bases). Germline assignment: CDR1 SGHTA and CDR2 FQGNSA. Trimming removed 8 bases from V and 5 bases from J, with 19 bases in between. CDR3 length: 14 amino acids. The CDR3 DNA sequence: TGTGCCAGCCAGATCGGGAGCAGGAGGCACGAGCAGTACTTC. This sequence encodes CASQIGSRRHEQYF.